The 13 T cell receptor beta chains listed next were all sequenced from one sample in a study of T-cell memory formation after mild COVID-19. Each CDR3 protein is one row after TCRdb ran MiXCR on the 5' RACE reads. The table lists approximately 570,000 distinct CDR3 sequences, more than 15% of them singletons, with 9.5% to 15% in the top ten. Source material: PBMCs or a T cell subset sorted from them (not recorded which). The receptor source for this set is an adult woman who had mild COVID-19 (a few samples of this study predate the infection). Cell type and time point are not known.

This clonotype was counted a few times. V gene TRBV25-1 combines with J gene TRBJ1-4; 7 bases agree with TRBD1. Per germline, CDR1 MGHDK and CDR2 SYGVNS. The J segment lost 3 bases and the V segment lost 1 base, leaving 2 bases of the junction unmatched. This CDR3 spans 15 amino acids. The CDR3 here is CASSEWGTANEKLFF. The DNA of the CDR3 is TGTGCCAGCAGTGAATGGGGGACAGCTAATGAAAAACTGTTTTTT.

This sequence joins TRBV4-3 and TRBJ1-1; D gene uncertain. This CDR3 region has 16 residues. The germline CDR1 and CDR2 sequences are LGHNA and YSLEER. Trimming shortened V by 5 bases and J by 3 bases, and 19 bases separated the two germline ends. The CDR3 nucleotides read TGCGCCAGCAGCACGCGCGGGAAATGGGGTGACACTGAAGCTTTCTTT. Amino acid sequence: CASSTRGKWGDTEAFF.

The V call is TRBV3-1, the J call TRBJ2-1, with 10 nucleotides matching TRBD1. Looked up from germline, CDR1 is LGHDT and CDR2 is YNNKEL (reference sequence). The junction had 9 bases not matched to a gene; V was cut back by 3 bases and J by 7 bases. This CDR3 has 16 residues. The CDR3 protein is CASSHGQGVLNNEQFF. For the CDR3, the DNA is TGTGCCAGCAGCCATGGACAGGGGGTTTTAAATAATGAGCAGTTCTTC.

This clonotype was counted only a few times. The chain has TRBV9 and TRBJ2-7; D may be TRBD2 (5 bases). From germline, CDR1 is SGDLS and CDR2 YYNGEE. Trimming took 0 bases from V and 0 from J, leaving 10 bases between them. This CDR3 has 15 amino acids. The CDR3 reads CASSVGRSSSYEQYF. Written as DNA, the CDR3 is TGTGCCAGCAGCGTAGGGAGGAGTAGCTCCTACGAGCAGTACTTC.

A few counts support this clonotype. The chain recombines TRBV27 with TRBJ2-7; D remains unclear. CDR1 and CDR2 (germline): MNHEY, SMNVEV (reference sequence). Trimming took off 4 bases at V and 2 bases at J, with 12 bases between the two ends. This CDR3 is 14 amino acids long. The CDR3 DNA reads TGTGCCAGCAGTTATCAGACATCAACCTACGAGCAGTACTTC. It encodes CASSYQTSTYEQYF.

This clonotype occurred many times. The chain joins TRBV12-3 or TRBV12-4 to TRBJ1-1; 11 positions agree with TRBD1. After removal of 5 bases from V and 5 bases from J, the junction contained 10 bases not matched to a gene. The CDR3 totals 16 residues. The CDR3 is CASSLWTGGVRTEAFF. The CDR3 region has the DNA TGTGCCAGCAGTCTTTGGACAGGGGGCGTAAGGACTGAAGCTTTCTTT.

This clonotype was seen more than once but under ten times. The V call is TRBV7-9, the J call TRBJ2-1, with 11 bases matching TRBD2. The germline gives CDR1 SEHNR, CDR2 FQNEAQ (reference sequence). V dropped 4 bases and J dropped 10; count of bases not matched to a gene: 12. CDR3 length: 16 amino acids. The CDR3 loop reads CASSYPGLAATGEQFF. The CDR3 DNA follows: TGTGCCAGCAGCTACCCGGGACTAGCGGCCACAGGGGAGCAGTTCTTC. The whole variable domain, remainder taken from reference TRBV7-9 and TRBJ2-1, is DTGVSQNPRHKITKRGQNVTFRCDPISEHNRLYWYRQTLGQGPEFLTYFQNEAQLEKSRLLSDRFSAERPKGSFSTLEIQRTEQGDSAMYLCASSYPGLAATGEQFFGPGTRLTVL.

This clonotype was observed a handful of times. V and J are TRBV12-3 or TRBV12-4 and TRBJ2-3, with a weak D call TRBD2 (5 bases). CDR3 length equals 13 residues. With 3 bases removed from V and 6 bases from J, the gap between germline ends came to 10 bases. The CDR3 loop is CASSFYRGDTQYF. CDR3 sequence (DNA): TGTGCCAGCAGTTTTTACCGAGGGGATACGCAGTATTTT.

This clonotype showed up just a few times. This sequence joins TRBV10-3 and TRBJ2-1; 11 positions agree with TRBD2. The germline gives CDR1 ENHRY, CDR2 SYGVKD. This CDR3 contains 16 residues. V gave up 0 bases and J gave up 6 bases; unmatched junction bases: 4. The CDR3 region has the DNA TGTGCCATCAGTGAGTCGGGACTAGCGGACACCAATGAGCAGTTCTTC. The encoded protein is CAISESGLADTNEQFF.

This clonotype was counted between two and nine times. J is TRBJ2-1 and V is TRBV7-8; possibly TRBD2 for D (6 bases). This CDR3 is built from 14 residues. The germline gives CDR1 SGHVS, CDR2 FQNEAQ. V lost 0 bases to trimming and J lost 10 bases, with 13 bases between them. As DNA, the CDR3 is TGTGCCAGCAGCTTAGCTCCAGGGACTGGGGAGCAGTTCTTC. This sequence encodes CASSLAPGTGEQFF.

In its sample, this clonotype was seen a few times. The chain couples TRBV30 to TRBJ1-4; the D gene is possibly TRBD1 (5 bases). V lost 2 bases, J lost 6 bases, and 10 bases lay in between. Germline CDR1 GTSNPN, CDR2 SVGIG (reference sequence). The CDR3 extends over 13 amino acids. This CDR3 reads CAWSWQGDEKLFF. The CDR3 bases are TGTGCCTGGAGTTGGCAGGGAGATGAAAAACTGTTTTTT.

This clonotype turned up a few times. CDR3 residues: CSVVGGTEAFF. The CDR3 DNA reads as TGCAGCGTTGTGGGGGGCACTGAAGCTTTCTTT. The chain employs TRBV29-1 and TRBJ1-1; weak D call: TRBD1 (5 bases). Trimming removed 4 bases from V and 4 bases from J, with 7 bases in between. This CDR3 contains 11 residues. Germline loops: CDR1 SQVTM, CDR2 ANQGSEA.

The CDR3 reads CASSLGQRFREQFF. CDR3 in DNA: TGTGCCAGCAGCTTGGGTCAGAGGTTCAGAGAGCAGTTCTTC. The rearrangement links TRBV5-6 to TRBJ2-1; unclear D gene. The CDR3 length is 14 residues. With 0 bases removed from V and 10 bases from J, the gap between germline ends came to 14 bases. Per the germline V gene, CDR1 is SGHDT and CDR2 is YYEEEE.